Shown below are 10 T cell receptor beta chains from a single sample sequenced in a study of blood T cell repertoires in COVID-19. Data came from immunoSEQ multiplex PCR; TCRdb stores just in-frame clones and leaves some out. The sample consists of roughly 110,000 clones, approximately 78% of them appearing once. Sequencing was done on a sample of peripheral blood. All receptors come from a man between 65 and 85 years old with acute or convalescent COVID-19.

The V gene is TRBV5-1, the J gene TRBJ1-2; TRBD1 matches 11 bases. V lost 4 bases and J lost 3; bases outside the gene matches: 2. Per germline, CDR1 SGHRS and CDR2 YFSETQ. The CDR3 covers 14 residues. The CDR3 nucleotides read TGCGCCAGCAGCGAGGGACAGGGGGACTATGGCTACACCTTC. Protein product: CASSEGQGDYGYTF.

V gene TRBV19 combines with J gene TRBJ1-1; tentative D call: TRBD1 (5 bases). V lost 3 bases, J lost 5 bases, and 13 bases lay in between. Germline CDR1 LNHDA, CDR2 SQIVND (reference sequence). This CDR3 has 14 amino acids. The CDR3 DNA is TGTGCCAGTAGTATCCTCCAGGGTGGGACTGAAGCTTTCTTT. The encoded protein is CASSILQGGTEAFF.

V is TRBV28 and J is TRBJ2-7; 10 positions agree with TRBD1. J lost 5 bases, V lost 7 bases, and 8 bases had no gene match. The CDR3 has 14 residues. Germline CDR1 MDHEN, CDR2 SYDVKM. The CDR3 loop is CASTQTGGLNEQYF. DNA for the CDR3: TGTGCCAGCACCCAGACAGGGGGCCTTAACGAGCAGTACTTC. The full variable domain, in which reference TRBV28 and TRBJ2-7 provide the parts outside the CDR3, is DVKVTQSSRYLVKRTGEKVFLECVQDMDHENMFWYRQDPGLGLRLIYFSYDVKMKEKGDIPEGYSVSREKKERFSLILESASTNQTSMYLCASTQTGGLNEQYFGPGTRLTVT.

This CDR3 is CASKGRLAGSGELFF. CDR3 DNA: TGTGCCAGCAAGGGCCGGCTAGCGGGGTCCGGGGAGCTGTTTTTT. The chain carries TRBV9 and TRBJ2-2; 9 nucleotides align to TRBD2. CDR3 length: 15 residues. Germline CDR1 and CDR2: SGDLS and YYNGEE. The ends lost 6 bases at V and 6 bases at J; junction bases unmatched: 9. The whole variable domain, filled in from reference TRBV9 and TRBJ2-2, reads DSGVTQTPKHLITATGQRVTLRCSPRSGDLSVYWYQQSLDQGLQFLIQYYNGEERAKGNILERFSAQQFPDLHSELNLSSLELGDSALYFCASKGRLAGSGELFFGEGSRLTVL.

In its sample, this clone was seen once. The rearrangement joins TRBV27 to TRBJ2-7; 9 bases are a match to TRBD1. CDR1 is MNHEY, CDR2 SMNVEV, per germline (reference sequence). V lost 3 bases, J lost 3 bases, and 3 bases stayed unmatched. CDR3 length: 14 amino acids. The DNA of the CDR3 is TGTGCCAGCAGTTTCAGGACAGGGGTCTACGAGCAGTACTTC. Translated, it gives CASSFRTGVYEQYF.

The V call is TRBV7-9, the J call TRBJ1-1; 7 nucleotides agree with TRBD1. This CDR3 has 14 residues. J was trimmed by 0 bases and V by 4 bases; bases with no gene match: 2. Germline CDR1 is SEHNR and CDR2 is FQNEAQ (reference sequence). CDR3 in amino acids: CASSSGQMNTEAFF. The CDR3 DNA reads as TGTGCCAGCAGCTCGGGACAGATGAACACTGAAGCTTTCTTT.

This sequence joins TRBV19 and TRBJ1-4, with TRBD1 identical over 9 bases. The CDR3 covers 14 residues. After removal of 7 bases from V and 6 bases from J, the junction contained 6 bases not matched to a gene. Germline values: CDR1 LNHDA, CDR2 SQIVND (reference sequence). The CDR3 coding sequence is TGTGCCAGTAACGGACAGGGGCCCTATGAAAAACTGTTTTTT. As protein: CASNGQGPYEKLFF. Using reference TRBV19 and TRBJ1-4 for the parts outside the CDR3, the full variable domain is DGGITQSPKYLFRKEGQNVTLSCEQNLNHDAMYWYRQDPGQGLRLIYYSQIVNDFQKGDIAEGYSVSREKKESFPLTVTSAQKNPTAFYLCASNGQGPYEKLFFGSGTQLSVL.

The chain uses TRBV6-5 and TRBJ2-7; TRBD1 matches at 10 bases. Germline CDR1 reads MNHEY; CDR2 reads SVGAGI. The CDR3 has 14 residues. Unmatched junction bases numbered 12, after V lost 6 bases and J lost 10 bases. In DNA, the CDR3 is TGTGCCAGCAGACCGGGACAGGGGAGTCTTGTCCAGTACTTC. Its translation: CASRPGQGSLVQYF.

A few counts support this clone. The chain is built from TRBV6-2 or TRBV6-3 and TRBJ2-3, with 9 bases that match TRBD2. J was trimmed by 1 base and V by 5 bases; bases with no gene match: 4. This CDR3 contains 15 residues. The V gene's germline CDR1 is MNHEY and CDR2 SVGEGT. The chain's CDR3 is CASSTGLARTDTQYF. The CDR3 DNA reads as TGTGCCAGCAGTACTGGACTAGCGCGCACAGATACGCAGTATTTT.

The chain has TRBV27 and TRBJ2-2, with TRBD1 identical over 11 bases. The CDR3 sequence is 15 residues long. The germline CDR1 and CDR2 sequences are MNHEY and SMNVEV (reference sequence). The ends lost 6 bases at V and 7 bases at J; junction bases unmatched: 7. DNA of the CDR3: TGTGCCAGCAGCCGGACAGGGGGCTTTATCGGGGAGCTGTTTTTT. It yields the protein CASSRTGGFIGELFF.